This T cell receptor (beta chain) was captured in a study of blood T cell repertoires in COVID-19. Study overall: There were acute and convalescent COVID-19 samples, and they came from the United States, Italy and Spain. T cells, B-cell-depleted T cells, or PBMCs supplied cDNA or gDNA.

Original handling: Reference gene primer amplification gave estimated nucleated cell counts. Only in-frame clones appear in the TCRdb table, and some are missing; sequencing was by immunoSEQ multiplex PCR. V, J and clone size are taken as reported in that table, and D and trimming were inferred from the DNA itself. The data hold about 220,000 clones, with around 84% observed a single time. Germline lookup yields CDR1 LNHDA and CDR2 SQIVND (reference sequence). The trim removed 3 bases at V and 3 bases at J, leaving 2 bases unmatched. The CDR3 contains 13 residues. Sequencing input: peripheral blood. J is TRBJ2-7 and V is TRBV19; 7 nucleotides align to TRBD1. The sequence derives from a woman aged 55-69 years who had recovered from COVID-19. CDR3 in amino acids: CASSMTGYYEQYF. The DNA for the CDR3 is TGTGCCAGTAGTATGACAGGGTACTACGAGCAGTACTTC.